Below, one TCR beta chain is given with its context. Its antigen is not yet known. Per-nucleotide qualities are absent, and no much larger clonotype sits a single base away. The same CDR3 is also encoded by other DNA sequences in this sample. The library was built by means of the immunoSEQ multiplex PCR assay. TCR beta CDR3 sequencing was performed on DNA from the cultured, isolated CD4+ T cells. Under the source paper's analysis protocol: Non-productive TCR sequences were removed, reads were trimmed to the CDR3 region, and CDR3s of at least 7 amino acids were retained. Antigen-specific clonotypes were identified using the MANAFEST web app by comparison of expansion in peptide wells against reference cultures. To be called positive, a clone needed expansion at FDR<0.05 compared with the reference and with all other wells, an odds ratio greater than 5, and a frequency greater than 0.1% in two replicate wells. Clonotypes significantly expanded in SARS-CoV-2 spike wells and in at least one common cold coronavirus spike condition were defined as cross-reactive. Levenshtein distance calculated with the stringdist R package was used to assess CDR3 similarity, and unrooted trees were constructed with ape in R 3.6.1. TCRdb mirrors the immuneACCESS table, restricted to in-frame sequences. Some clones are absent from its copies; in checked studies, under half trace to an unresolved V gene, and the reason for the others is unknown. V and J calls and clone size are as listed in that table; D and trimming were resolved from the DNA. The sample table lists tens of thousands of clones, about four fifths of them with a count of one. Clones ranked in the top ten supply over 9.5% of the sample.

This sample was included in a study of vaccination effects on CD4 cells after COVID-19 (dated by TCRdb to the early 2020s). Describing the broader study: Each participant received two doses of an mRNA SARS-CoV-2 vaccine, either BNT162b2 or mRNA-1273. The study compared SARS-CoV-2 spike-specific CD4+ TCR repertoires before and after mRNA vaccination in COVID-19 convalescent patients and infection-naive vaccine recipients. A total of more than 8 COVID-19 convalescent patients and a handful of SARS-CoV-2-naive healthy vaccine recipients were included in the full study. Cultures from other donors in the study were sequenced using the Oncomine TCR Beta short-read assay on an Illumina iSeq 100.

Here is what the overall study found, with its caveats: At late post-vaccination timepoints, both infection-induced and vaccine-induced clones showed marked clonal contraction, consistent with waning T cell responses. Only a small number of convalescent patients were included, and no early post-infection timepoints were available, which limited the study. In healthy vaccine recipients, vaccine-induced clones were almost all SARS-CoV-2 mono-reactive, with only 1 of 255 cross-reactive with common cold coronaviruses.

The V end loses 0 bases and the J end loses 0 bases, and a stretch of 7 bases separates them. The germline V gene supplies CDR1 SGHRS and CDR2 YFSETQ. Reading from cysteine to phenylalanine, the CDR3 counts 15 amino acids. Left in the record is the CDR3 DNA by itself, 45 bases read in frame from the first base. In the ViraFEST assay, PBMC were stimulated with viral peptide pools, and TCR sequencing was then used to find antigen-specific CD4+ T cell clonotypes based on their expansion. After around 11 days of culture, CD4+ T cells were isolated with the EasySep CD4+ T cell isolation kit. Negative nucleocapsid antibody results before and after vaccination confirmed that the healthy vaccine recipients had no prior SARS-CoV-2 infection. Each well held some 1.9 million PBMC cultured in IMDM containing approximately 5.2% human AB serum, 9 to 10 IU/ml IL-2 and gentamicin, along with 8 to 10 ug/ml peptides. Half of the culture medium was replaced with fresh IL-2-containing medium on days 3 and 7. Unless noted otherwise, every peptide stimulation condition was grown in triplicate wells. PBMC were separated from whole blood using Ficoll-Paque Plus gradient centrifugation and were then either cryopreserved at -140C or used fresh. The overlapping peptide pools covered the spike proteins of SARS-CoV-2 and of the common cold coronaviruses HCoV-NL63, HCoV-OC43 and HCoV-229E. The QIAamp micro DNA kit was used to extract genomic DNA from the cultured CD4+ T cells.

In this chain, TRBV5-1 is recombined with TRBJ1-3; no D gene is confidently identified. The material sequenced was CD4+ T cells from PBMCs cultured with SARS-CoV-2 spike peptides, taken before COVID-19 vaccination. The intended sense of this specimen's cell subset or site label: SARS-CoV-2 spike overlapping peptide pool stimulation. The receptor was derived from a human donor who received a COVID-19 vaccine. The DNA is as follows: TGCGCCAGCAGCTTGGCCACGGGCTCTGGAAACACCATATATTTT. It is translated as CASSLATGSGNTIYF.